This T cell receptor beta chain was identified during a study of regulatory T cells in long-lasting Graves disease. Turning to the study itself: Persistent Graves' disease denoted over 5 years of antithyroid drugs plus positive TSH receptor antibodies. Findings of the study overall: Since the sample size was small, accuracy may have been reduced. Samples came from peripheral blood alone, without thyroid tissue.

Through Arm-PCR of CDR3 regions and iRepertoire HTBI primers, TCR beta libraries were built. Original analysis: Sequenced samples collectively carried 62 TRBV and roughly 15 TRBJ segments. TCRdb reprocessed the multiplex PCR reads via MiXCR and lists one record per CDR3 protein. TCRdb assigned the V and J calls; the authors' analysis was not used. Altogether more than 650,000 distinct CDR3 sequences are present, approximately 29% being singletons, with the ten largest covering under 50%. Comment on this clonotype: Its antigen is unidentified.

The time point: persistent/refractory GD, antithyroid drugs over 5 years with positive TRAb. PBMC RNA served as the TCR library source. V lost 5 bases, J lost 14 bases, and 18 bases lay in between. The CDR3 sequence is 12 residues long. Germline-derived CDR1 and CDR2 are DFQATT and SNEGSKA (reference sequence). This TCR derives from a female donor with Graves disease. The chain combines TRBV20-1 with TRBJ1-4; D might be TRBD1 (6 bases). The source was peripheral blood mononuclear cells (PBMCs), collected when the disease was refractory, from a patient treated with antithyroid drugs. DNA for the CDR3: TGCAGTGCTGAAACCAGGGGAGGTCGGCTGTTTTTT. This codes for CSAETRGGRLFF.